This T cell receptor beta chain was sequenced for a study of blood T cell repertoires in COVID-19 (dated by TCRdb to 2019 to 2021). With respect to the entire study: The collaborator samples originated in the United States, Italy and Spain and spanned the acute and convalescent phases of COVID-19. The material from the prospective study consisted of cDNA or gDNA derived from T cells, B-cell-depleted T cells, or PBMCs. Deeply sampled blood TCRbeta repertoires from subjects exposed to, actively infected with, or recovered from COVID-19 were included in the dataset. The repertoires were released in a freely available public database intended as a resource for research on the immune response to SARS-CoV-2. Samples came from the ongoing ImmuneRACE study (first 160 participants) plus 1,254 subjects from 6 global collaborators. Sample metadata almost always included a de-identified subject ID, COVID-19 status, age in years and sex. Where available, HLA class I and class II types were obtained from metadata supplied by the sample provider rather than from assay-based typing. Broad study findings and their caveats: How much clinical and demographic metadata was included differed by source and by participant, and the metadata was provided uncurated.

In the prospective study, participants were about 18 to 100 years old, resided in 24 geographic areas of the United States, and were enrolled through a virtual design. Cohort assignment in the prospective study relied on participant-reported clinical history from a screening survey and a study questionnaire. Recovered participants in ImmuneRACE Cohort 3 were defined as having two consecutive negative NP/OP PCR tests, clearance from a healthcare professional, or resolution of symptoms. Each participant in the prospective study had whole blood, serum and a nasopharyngeal or oropharyngeal swab collected by mobile phlebotomists. Prospective study participants could optionally give additional blood draws and questionnaires over an approximately two-month period. Prospective study blood samples were shipped either frozen or at room temperature before DNA extraction. TCRbeta CDR3 regions were amplified from genomic DNA using the immunoSEQ Assay, a bias-controlled multiplex PCR. The paper's processing steps were these. Nucleated cell counts per sample were estimated from amplification of reference gene primers within the assay. To quantify the absolute abundance of each unique TCRbeta CDR3 rearrangement, sequence reads were collapsed and filtered. For each sample, productive Simpson clonality was calculated as the square root of Simpson's diversity index over productive rearrangements. TCRdb stores this immuneACCESS table with in-frame sequences only. Part of the clones is absent; in the studies checked, under half of the shortfall reflects unresolved V genes, and no reason is known for the rest. The V and J calls and clone size come from that table; D and trimming were worked out from the DNA. The sample table records some 260,000 clones; 80% to 90% of these occur just once. Roughly 8.3% of the sample lies in the top ten.

Comments on this clone: The antigen this receptor binds is unknown. Base-call qualities are not available, and no considerably larger clone is one nucleotide away.

As encoded in the germline V gene, CDR1 is MNHEY while CDR2 is SVGAGI. After removal of 10 bases from V and 0 bases from J, the junction retains 4 bases not matched to a gene. The CDR3 numbers 13 residues from cysteine through phenylalanine. Just CDR3 DNA is preserved here, 39 bases in frame from base 1. Sequenced sample: PBMCs or T cells enriched from blood (not recorded which). The TCR was taken from a man aged 40-49 years who had recovered from COVID-19. The chain joins TRBV6-5 to TRBJ2-3, with 7 bases matching TRBD1. The CDR3 protein is CAIRDRSTDTQYF. The DNA sequence is as follows: TGTGCCATCAGGGACAGAAGCACAGATACGCAGTATTTT.